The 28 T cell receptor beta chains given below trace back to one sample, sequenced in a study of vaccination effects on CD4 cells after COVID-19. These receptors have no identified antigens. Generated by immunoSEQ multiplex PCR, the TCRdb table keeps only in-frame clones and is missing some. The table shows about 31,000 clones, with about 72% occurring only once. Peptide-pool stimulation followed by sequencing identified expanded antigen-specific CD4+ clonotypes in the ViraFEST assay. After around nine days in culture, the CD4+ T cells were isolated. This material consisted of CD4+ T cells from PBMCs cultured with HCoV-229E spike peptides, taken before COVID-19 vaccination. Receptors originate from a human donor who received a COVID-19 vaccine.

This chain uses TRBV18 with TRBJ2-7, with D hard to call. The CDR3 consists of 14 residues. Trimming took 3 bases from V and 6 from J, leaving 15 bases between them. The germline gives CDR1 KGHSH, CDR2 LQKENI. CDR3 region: CASSPPGPATEQYF. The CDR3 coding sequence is TGTGCCAGCTCACCCCCCGGGCCTGCTACCGAGCAGTACTTC.

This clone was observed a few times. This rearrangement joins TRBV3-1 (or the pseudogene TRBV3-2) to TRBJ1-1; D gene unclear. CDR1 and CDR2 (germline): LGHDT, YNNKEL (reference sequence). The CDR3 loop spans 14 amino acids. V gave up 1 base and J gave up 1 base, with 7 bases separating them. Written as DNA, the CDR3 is TGTGCCAGCAGCCAAGTACGGGGGAACACTGAAGCTTTCTTT. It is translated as CASSQVRGNTEAFF.

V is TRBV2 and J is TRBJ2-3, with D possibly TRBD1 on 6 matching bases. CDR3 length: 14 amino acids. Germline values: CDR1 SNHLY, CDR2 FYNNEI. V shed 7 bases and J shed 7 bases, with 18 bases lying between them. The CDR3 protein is CASTQGRGTNTQYF. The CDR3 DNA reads TGTGCCAGCACTCAGGGAAGGGGGACGAATACGCAGTATTTT.

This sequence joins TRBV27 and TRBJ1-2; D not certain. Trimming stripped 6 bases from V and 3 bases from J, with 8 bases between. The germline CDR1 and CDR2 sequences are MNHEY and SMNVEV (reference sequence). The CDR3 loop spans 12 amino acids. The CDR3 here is CASSPSYYGYTF. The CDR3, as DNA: TGTGCCAGCAGCCCCAGTTACTATGGCTACACCTTC.

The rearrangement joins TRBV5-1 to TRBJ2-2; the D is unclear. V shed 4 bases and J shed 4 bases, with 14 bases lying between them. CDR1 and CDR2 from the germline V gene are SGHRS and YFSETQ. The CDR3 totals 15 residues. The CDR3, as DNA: TGCGCCAGCAGCCTGACCCGGTACACCACCGGGGAGCTGTTTTTT. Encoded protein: CASSLTRYTTGELFF.

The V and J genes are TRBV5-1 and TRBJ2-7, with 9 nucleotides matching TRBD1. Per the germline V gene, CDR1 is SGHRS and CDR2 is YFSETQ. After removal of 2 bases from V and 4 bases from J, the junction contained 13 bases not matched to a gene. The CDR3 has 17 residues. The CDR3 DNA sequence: TGCGCCAGCAGCTTCCACGCGATGGGGACAGGGTCTTACGAGCAGTACTTC. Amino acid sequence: CASSFHAMGTGSYEQYF. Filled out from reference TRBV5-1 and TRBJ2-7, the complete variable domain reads KAGVTQTPRYLIKTRGQQVTLSCSPISGHRSVSWYQQTPGQGLQFLFEYFSETQRNKGNFPGRFSGRQFSNSRSEMNVSTLELGDSALYLCASSFHAMGTGSYEQYFGPGTRLTVT.

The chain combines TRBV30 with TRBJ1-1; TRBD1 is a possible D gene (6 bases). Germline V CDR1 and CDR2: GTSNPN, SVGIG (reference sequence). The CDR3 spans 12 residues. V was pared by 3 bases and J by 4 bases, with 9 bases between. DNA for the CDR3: TGTGCCTGGAGACAGGGTTCCACTGAAGCTTTCTTT. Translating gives CAWRQGSTEAFF.

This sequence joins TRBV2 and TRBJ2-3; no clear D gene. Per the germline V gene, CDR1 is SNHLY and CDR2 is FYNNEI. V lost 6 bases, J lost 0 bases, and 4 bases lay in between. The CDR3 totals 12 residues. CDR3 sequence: CASRLSTDTQYF. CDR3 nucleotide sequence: TGTGCCAGCAGATTGAGCACAGATACGCAGTATTTT.

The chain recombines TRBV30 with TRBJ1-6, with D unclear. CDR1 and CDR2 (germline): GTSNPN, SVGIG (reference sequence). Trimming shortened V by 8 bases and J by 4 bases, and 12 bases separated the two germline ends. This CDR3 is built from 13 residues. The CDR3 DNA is TGTGCCACCGTGGAAGGTTATAATTCACCCCTCCACTTT. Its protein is CATVEGYNSPLHF.

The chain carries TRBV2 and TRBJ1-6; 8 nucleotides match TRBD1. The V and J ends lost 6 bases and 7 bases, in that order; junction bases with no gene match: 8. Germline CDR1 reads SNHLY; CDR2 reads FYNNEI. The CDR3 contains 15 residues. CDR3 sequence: CASRPTGATNSPLHF. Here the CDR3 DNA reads TGTGCCAGCAGGCCGACAGGGGCCACGAATTCACCCCTCCACTTT.

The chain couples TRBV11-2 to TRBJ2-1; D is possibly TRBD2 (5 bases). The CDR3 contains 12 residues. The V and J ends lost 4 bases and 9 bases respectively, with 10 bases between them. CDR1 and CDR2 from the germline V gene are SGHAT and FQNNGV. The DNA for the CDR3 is TGTGCCAGCAGCTCCGGGGTAGGTGAGCAGTTCTTC. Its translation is CASSSGVGEQFF.

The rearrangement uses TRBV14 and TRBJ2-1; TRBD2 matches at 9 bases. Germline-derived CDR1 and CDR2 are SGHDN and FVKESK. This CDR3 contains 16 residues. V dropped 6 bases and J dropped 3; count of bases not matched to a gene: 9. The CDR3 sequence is CASRHSSGDLYNEQFF. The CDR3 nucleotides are TGTGCCAGCAGGCATTCTAGCGGGGACCTCTACAATGAGCAGTTCTTC.

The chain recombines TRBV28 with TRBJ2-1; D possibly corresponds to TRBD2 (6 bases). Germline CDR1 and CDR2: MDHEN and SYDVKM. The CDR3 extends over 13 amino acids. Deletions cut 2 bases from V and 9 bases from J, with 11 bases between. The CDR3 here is CASSLGLGGEQFF. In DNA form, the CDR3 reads TGTGCCAGCAGTTTAGGTTTGGGGGGTGAGCAGTTCTTC. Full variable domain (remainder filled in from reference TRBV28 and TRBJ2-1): DVKVTQSSRYLVKRTGEKVFLECVQDMDHENMFWYRQDPGLGLRLIYFSYDVKMKEKGDIPEGYSVSREKKERFSLILESASTNQTSMYLCASSLGLGGEQFFGPGTRLTVL.

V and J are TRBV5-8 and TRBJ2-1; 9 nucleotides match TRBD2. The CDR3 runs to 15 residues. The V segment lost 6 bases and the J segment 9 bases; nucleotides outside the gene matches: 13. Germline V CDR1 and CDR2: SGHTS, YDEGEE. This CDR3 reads CASNPLAGGPSEQFF. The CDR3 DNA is TGTGCCAGCAACCCGTTGGCGGGGGGGCCAAGTGAGCAGTTCTTC.

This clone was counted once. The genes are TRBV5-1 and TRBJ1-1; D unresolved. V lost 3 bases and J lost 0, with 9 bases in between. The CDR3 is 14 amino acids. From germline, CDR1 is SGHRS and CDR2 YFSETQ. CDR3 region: CASSSDFLNTEAFF. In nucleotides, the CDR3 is TGCGCCAGCAGCTCGGACTTTTTGAACACTGAAGCTTTCTTT.

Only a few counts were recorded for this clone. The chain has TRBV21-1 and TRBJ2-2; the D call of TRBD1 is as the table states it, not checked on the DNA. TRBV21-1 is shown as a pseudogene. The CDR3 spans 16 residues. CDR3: CASSNWWTGKIGELFF. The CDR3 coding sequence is TGTGCCAGCAGCAACTGGTGGACAGGTAAGATCGGGGAGCTGTTTTTT.

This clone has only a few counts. CDR3 in amino acids: CATRPETGPQPQHF. DNA for the CDR3: TGTGCCACCAGGCCCGAGACAGGGCCTCAGCCCCAGCATTTT. The chain joins TRBV19 to TRBJ1-5; 7 bases fit TRBD1. The junction had 12 bases not matched to a gene; V was cut back by 10 bases and J by 6 bases. The CDR3 covers 14 residues. In germline, CDR1 is LNHDA, CDR2 SQIVND (reference sequence). Variable domain in full (rest from reference TRBV19 and TRBJ1-5): DGGITQSPKYLFRKEGQNVTLSCEQNLNHDAMYWYRQDPGQGLRLIYYSQIVNDFQKGDIAEGYSVSREKKESFPLTVTSAQKNPTAFYLCATRPETGPQPQHFGDGTRLSIL.

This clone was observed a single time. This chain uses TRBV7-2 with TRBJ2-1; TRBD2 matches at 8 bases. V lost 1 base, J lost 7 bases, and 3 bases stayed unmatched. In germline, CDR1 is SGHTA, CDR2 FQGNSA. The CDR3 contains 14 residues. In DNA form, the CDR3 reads TGTGCCAGCAGCTTAGTACTAGCGGTAAATGAGCAGTTCTTC. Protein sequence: CASSLVLAVNEQFF.

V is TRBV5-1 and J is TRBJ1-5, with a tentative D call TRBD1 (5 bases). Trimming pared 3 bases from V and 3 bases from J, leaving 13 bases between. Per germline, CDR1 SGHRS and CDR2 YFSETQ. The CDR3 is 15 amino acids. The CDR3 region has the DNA TGCGCCAGCAGCTACGGAGGGACCGACAATCAGCCCCAGCATTTT. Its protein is CASSYGGTDNQPQHF.

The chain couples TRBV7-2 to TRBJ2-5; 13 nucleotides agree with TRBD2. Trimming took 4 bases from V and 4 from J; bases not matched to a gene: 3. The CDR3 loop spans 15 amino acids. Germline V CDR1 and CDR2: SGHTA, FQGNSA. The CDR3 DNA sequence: TGTGCCAGCAGCTCGTGGACTAGCGGGGGAGAGACCCAGTACTTC. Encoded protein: CASSSWTSGGETQYF.

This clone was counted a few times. CDR3 region: CASSPNGFEQFF. DNA for the CDR3: TGTGCCAGCAGCCCTAACGGGTTTGAGCAGTTCTTC. J is TRBJ2-1 and V is TRBV6-6; D remains ambiguous. V was pared by 6 bases and J by 9 bases, with 12 bases between. CDR3 length: 12 amino acids. Germline CDR1 is MNHNY and CDR2 is SVGAGI (reference sequence).

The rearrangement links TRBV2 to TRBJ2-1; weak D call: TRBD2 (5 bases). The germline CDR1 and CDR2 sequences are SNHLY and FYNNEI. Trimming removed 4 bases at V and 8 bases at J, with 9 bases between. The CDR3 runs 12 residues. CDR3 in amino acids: CASSGSGDEQFF. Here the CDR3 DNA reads TGTGCCAGCAGTGGATCCGGGGATGAGCAGTTCTTC.

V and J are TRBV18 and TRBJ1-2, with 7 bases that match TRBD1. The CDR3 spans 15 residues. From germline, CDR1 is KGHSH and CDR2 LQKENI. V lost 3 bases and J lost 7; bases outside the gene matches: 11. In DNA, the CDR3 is TGTGCCAGCTCACCCGGACAGGCGCTGAGGGGTGGCTACACCTTC. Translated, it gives CASSPGQALRGGYTF.

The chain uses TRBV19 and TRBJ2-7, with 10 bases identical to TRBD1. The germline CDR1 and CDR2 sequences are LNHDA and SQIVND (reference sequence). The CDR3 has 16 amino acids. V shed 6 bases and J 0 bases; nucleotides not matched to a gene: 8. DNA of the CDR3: TGTGCCAGTAGCTCTCTGTGGACAGGGGGCTCCTACGAGCAGTACTTC. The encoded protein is CASSSLWTGGSYEQYF.

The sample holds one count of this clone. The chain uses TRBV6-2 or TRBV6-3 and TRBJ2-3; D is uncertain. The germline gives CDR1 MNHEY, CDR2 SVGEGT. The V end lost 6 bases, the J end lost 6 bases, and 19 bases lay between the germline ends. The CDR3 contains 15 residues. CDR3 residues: CASSLGLGSPDTQYF. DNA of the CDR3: TGTGCCAGCAGCTTAGGGCTAGGGTCGCCGGATACGCAGTATTTT.

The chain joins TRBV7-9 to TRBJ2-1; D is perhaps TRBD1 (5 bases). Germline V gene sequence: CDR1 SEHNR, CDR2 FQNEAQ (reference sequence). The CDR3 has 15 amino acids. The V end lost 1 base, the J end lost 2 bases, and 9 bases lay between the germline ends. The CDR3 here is CASSLGSGTYNEQFF. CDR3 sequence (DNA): TGTGCCAGCAGCTTAGGGTCAGGGACCTACAATGAGCAGTTCTTC.

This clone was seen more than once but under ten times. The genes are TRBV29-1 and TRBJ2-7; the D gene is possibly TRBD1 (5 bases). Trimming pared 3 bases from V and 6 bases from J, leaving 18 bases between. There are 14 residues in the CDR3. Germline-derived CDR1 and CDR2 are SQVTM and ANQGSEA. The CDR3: CSVEGRDLVGEQYF. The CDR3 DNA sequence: TGCAGCGTTGAGGGCAGGGATCTTGTGGGCGAGCAGTACTTC.

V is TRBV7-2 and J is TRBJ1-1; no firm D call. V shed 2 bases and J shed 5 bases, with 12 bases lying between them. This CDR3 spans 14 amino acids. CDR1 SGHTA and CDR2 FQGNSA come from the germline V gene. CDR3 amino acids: CASSLIGSRTEAFF. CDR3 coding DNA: TGTGCCAGCAGCTTAATTGGTAGTAGGACTGAAGCTTTCTTT. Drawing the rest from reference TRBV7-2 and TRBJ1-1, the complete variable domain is GAGVSQSPSNKVTEKGKDVELRCDPISGHTALYWYRQSLGQGLEFLIYFQGNSAPDKSGLPSDRFSAERTGGSVSTLTIQRTQQEDSAVYLCASSLIGSRTEAFFGQGTRLTVV.